The clone carrying this T cell receptor (beta chain) was seen a handful of times. The sample belongs to a study of early T cells in non-severe SARS-CoV-2 infection. MiXCR, run by TCRdb on the 5' RACE reads, gives a single entry per CDR3 protein. The sample lists tens of thousands of distinct CDR3 sequences, about 5% occurring once. CDR3 length: 13 amino acids. Germline V gene sequence: CDR1 MNHEY, CDR2 SMNVEV (reference sequence). Trimming removed 0 bases from V and 4 bases from J, with 7 bases in between. Sequencing used whole blood. This chain uses TRBV27 with TRBJ2-7; D gene uncertain. The sequence came from an adult who was a healthcare worker with PCR-confirmed SARS-CoV-2 infection or an uninfected control (not recorded which). The CDR3 here is CASSLSGKYEQYF. The CDR3 DNA reads as TGTGCCAGCAGTTTATCGGGCAAGTACGAGCAGTACTTC.